The rows below give T cell receptor beta chains drawn from one sample of a study of response to subunit inactivated influenza vaccine. TCRdb used MiXCR to reprocess the RT-PCR reads, holding one entry per CDR3 protein. Among over 150,000 distinct CDR3 sequences listed, about a tenth were seen once. Sequences were derived from non-naive T cells sorted from PBMCs, sampled 45 days after vaccination. These receptors were taken from a man between 45 and 60 years old who received an inactivated influenza vaccine. Both conserved end residues are part of each CDR3. Fields, in order: D gene, J gene, clone size, V gene, CDR3 DNA, CDR3 protein. The D gene is left open where the match is weak. Rows give clone size only sometimes, using once, few, many, or a class for an expanded clone.

NA TRBJ1-1 NA TRBV6-1 TGTGCCAGCAGTGAATATGCGGCTATGGGAACTGAAGCTTTCTTT CASSEYAAMGTEAFF
TRBD1 TRBJ2-4 medium-sized TRBV6-5 TGTGCCAGCAGCTTGGGACAGGGGTACATTCAGTACTTC CASSLGQGYIQYF
TRBD1 TRBJ2-7 many TRBV7-2 TGTGCCAGCAGCTTAGGCGGGACAGGGAAATCCTACGAGCAGTACTTC CASSLGGTGKSYEQYF
NA TRBJ2-7 few TRBV7-2 TGTGCCAGCAGGTCAACACCTTACGAGCAGTACTTC CASRSTPYEQYF
NA TRBJ1-2 many TRBV5-1 TGCGCCAGCAGCTTGGACCATGGCTATGGCTACACCTTC CASSLDHGYGYTF
NA TRBJ2-7 NA TRBV2 TGTGCCAGCACCCAGGGGAGCTCCTACGAGCAGTACTTC CASTQGSSYEQYF
NA TRBJ2-2 many TRBV12-3/TRBV12-4 TGTGCCAGCAGCCCAACTGGGAACCTGTACACCGGGGAGCTGTTTTTT CASSPTGNLYTGELFF
NA TRBJ1-6 many TRBV7-2 TGTGCCAGCAGCTTCAGACGGACAGCGGATTCACCCCTCCACTTT CASSFRRTADSPLHF
TRBD1 TRBJ2-1 few TRBV20-1 TGCAGTGCTACACCGGGACAGGGTATCTCCTATGAGCAGTTCTTC CSATPGQGISYEQFF
TRBD2 TRBJ2-5 NA TRBV20-1 TGCAGTGCTGCCCCGGCGGGGGACCAGGCCCAGTACTTC CSAAPAGDQAQYF
TRBD1 TRBJ2-5 NA TRBV7-8 TGTGCCAGCAGCCTAGGTACGACAGGGACAGAGACCCAGTACTTC CASSLGTTGTETQYF
NA TRBJ2-3 NA TRBV14 TGTGCCAGCAGCCAAGACCCAGGACCGCTTCAAGCAGATACGCAGTATTTT CASSQDPGPLQADTQYF
NA TRBJ2-7 NA TRBV7-2 TGTGCCAGCAGCTTAGAGGGACTTCGAGGGGAGCAGTACTTC CASSLEGLRGEQYF
TRBD1 TRBJ1-2 NA TRBV10-3 TGTGCCATCAGTGCGACAGGGGGCGGCTATGGCTACACCTTC CAISATGGGYGYTF
TRBD2 TRBJ2-1 many TRBV6-2/TRBV6-3 TGTGCCAGCGGCCTAGCGGGACCCCTAAGCGAGCAGTTCTTC CASGLAGPLSEQFF
NA TRBJ2-5 few TRBV21-1 TGTGCCAGCAGCAAAGAATTCCAGGAGATGTACCAAGAGACCCAGTACTTC CASSKEFQEMYQETQYF
TRBD2 TRBJ2-3 NA TRBV20-1 TGCAGTGCTAGAGACCAGCGGGGGATAGTCACAGATACGCAGTATTTT CSARDQRGIVTDTQYF
NA TRBJ1-5 NA TRBV7-2 TGTGCCAGCAGCTTATCTGCGATACGGGGGCAGCCCCAGCATTTT CASSLSAIRGQPQHF
NA TRBJ1-1 many TRBV12-3/TRBV12-4 TGTGCCAGCAGAAGGGGTGCCACTGAAGCTTTCTTT CASRRGATEAFF
NA TRBJ2-7 NA TRBV12-3/TRBV12-4 TGTGCCAGCAGTTTATCGGGGGGCGCGGACGAGCAGTACTTC CASSLSGGADEQYF
TRBD2 TRBJ2-7 NA TRBV5-1 TGCGCCAGCAAGCGGGGGGAATCCTACGAGCAGTACTTC CASKRGESYEQYF
TRBD2 TRBJ2-7 few TRBV7-2 TGTGCCAGCAGCTTAGCGGGACTACCAACCTACGAGCAGTACTTC CASSLAGLPTYEQYF
NA TRBJ1-4 many TRBV5-1 TGCGCCAGCAGCTCCTATTCCGGGACTGAGTATGAAAAACTGTTTTTT CASSSYSGTEYEKLFF
NA TRBJ2-3 few TRBV24-1 TGTGCCACCAGTTTACGGGTTGGTGCCGAAGATACGCAGTATTTT CATSLRVGAEDTQYF
TRBD1 TRBJ2-7 many TRBV5-1 TGCGCCAGCAGCTTGCGGACAGGAACCTACGAGCAGTACTTC CASSLRTGTYEQYF
TRBD1 TRBJ1-2 many TRBV20-1 TGCAGTGCAACCGAACCCGGGACAGGGGTGCGGTATGGCTACACCTTC CSATEPGTGVRYGYTF
NA TRBJ2-1 NA TRBV12-3/TRBV12-4 TGTGCCAGCAGCTCCGGAGGGGACAATGAGCAGTTCTTC CASSSGGDNEQFF
NA TRBJ2-7 many TRBV4-1 TGCGCCAGCAGCCTGGAATGGGGGGAGTTCTCCTACGAGCAGTACTTC CASSLEWGEFSYEQYF
TRBD1 TRBJ1-2 once TRBV27 TGTGCCAGCAGTTCTTCCGGGCAGGGGGAATATGGCTACACCTTC CASSSSGQGEYGYTF
NA TRBJ2-7 NA TRBV5-4 TGTGCCAGCAGCTACAATGACCACGAGCAGTACTTC CASSYNDHEQYF
NA TRBJ2-1 NA TRBV6-1 TGTGCCAGCATCCCGGGGGGACAGCGGACCTACAATGAGCAGTTCTTC CASIPGGQRTYNEQFF
NA TRBJ2-5 many TRBV18 TGTGCCAGCTCACCACCGAAGCCCGGGAGCTCTCGACAAGAGACCCAGTACTTC CASSPPKPGSSRQETQYF
TRBD2 TRBJ2-1 few TRBV7-2 TGTGCCAGCAGCCCGCACGGGACTAGCGGAAACAATGAGCAGTTCTTC CASSPHGTSGNNEQFF
NA TRBJ2-1 few TRBV28 TGTGCCAGCAGAATGGGCGGGGGCATACGCAATGAGCAGTTCTTC CASRMGGGIRNEQFF
NA TRBJ2-6 few TRBV20-1 TGCAGTGGGGTCTCTGGGGCCAACGTCCTGACTTTC CSGVSGANVLTF
TRBD1 TRBJ1-1 NA TRBV20-1 TGCAGTGCTAGTGGACAGGGGTCTGAAGCTTTCTTT CSASGQGSEAFF
TRBD2 TRBJ2-1 few TRBV20-1 TGCAGGGGGACTAGCGGGGGCCAGGTCAATGAGCAGTTCTTC CRGTSGGQVNEQFF
NA TRBJ2-2 NA TRBV7-2 TGTGCCAGCAGCTTCCTTACAGCGACCGGGGAGCTGTTTTTT CASSFLTATGELFF
NA TRBJ2-1 many TRBV20-1 TGCAGTGCTAGAGTCCTAGGGAGGAGCTCCTACAATGAGCAGTTCTTC CSARVLGRSSYNEQFF
NA TRBJ2-7 many TRBV9 TGTGCCAGCAGCGAGGGCACCTTATTCTACGAGCAGTACTTC CASSEGTLFYEQYF
NA TRBJ2-4 NA TRBV27 TGTGCCAGCATGAGGAGGGTCAGGGGCAAAAACATTCAGTACTTC CASMRRVRGKNIQYF
NA TRBJ2-3 few TRBV7-8 TGTGCCAGCACGGCAGGGACCAGGTTAGATACGCAGTATTTT CASTAGTRLDTQYF
NA TRBJ2-3 NA TRBV18 TGTGCCAGCTCACCACGGGGGCCCCCGACAGATACGCAGTATTTT CASSPRGPPTDTQYF
TRBD2 TRBJ2-1 once TRBV20-1 TGCAGTGCGCCGACTAGCGGGGGTGTGGTTAATGAGCAGTTCTTC CSAPTSGGVVNEQFF
TRBD2 TRBJ2-5 few TRBV20-1 TGCAGTGCTCGAGGACTAGCGGGAGTTGAGGAGACCCAGTACTTC CSARGLAGVEETQYF
NA TRBJ2-2 few TRBV6-6 TGTGCCAGCAAACAGGAGAACGCCGGGGAGCTGTTTTTT CASKQENAGELFF
TRBD1 TRBJ1-2 NA TRBV28 TGTGCCAGCAGAAACAGGGGGCGGAATGGTCCCACCTTC CASRNRGRNGPTF
TRBD1 TRBJ2-3 many TRBV24-1 TGTGCCACCAGTGAGCATGCCGGGACAGCGAGCGTGGTGTATTTT CATSEHAGTASVVYF
TRBD1 TRBJ1-2 NA TRBV3-1 TGTGCCAGCAGCCCCACAGGGGGATACTATGGCTACACCTTC CASSPTGGYYGYTF
NA TRBJ1-1 NA TRBV5-1 TGCGCCAGCAGCTTACCCGGGTCCCCTGAAGCTTTCTTT CASSLPGSPEAFF
NA TRBJ2-2 many TRBV5-1 TGCGCCAGCAGTTCAAAGGATACCGGGGAGCTGTTTTTT CASSSKDTGELFF
NA TRBJ1-2 few TRBV7-2 TGTGCCAGCAGCCGCGGGGAGGGGCCCTATGGCTACACCTTC CASSRGEGPYGYTF
TRBD2 TRBJ2-5 NA TRBV28 TGTGCCAGCAGCTCTAGGGGGACTAGCGGCCAAGAGACCCAGTACTTC CASSSRGTSGQETQYF
NA TRBJ1-5 few TRBV7-2 TGTGCCAGCAGCCTCGGGGCTCTTAGCAATCAGCCCCAGCATTTT CASSLGALSNQPQHF
NA TRBJ2-3 few TRBV29-1 TGCAGCGTAAGTCCAGATACGCAGTATTTT CSVSPDTQYF
TRBD2 TRBJ2-3 NA TRBV20-1 TGCAGTGCAAGGGGAGGGTCAGATACGCAGTATTTT CSARGGSDTQYF
NA TRBJ2-7 many TRBV20-1 TGCAGTGCTAGCGGGGGGCTACCCTACGAGCAGTACTTC CSASGGLPYEQYF
NA TRBJ2-3 many TRBV7-2 TGTGCCAGCAGCTTAGGAGGAATTAATACGCAGTATTTT CASSLGGINTQYF
NA TRBJ1-5 NA TRBV10-3 TGTGCCATCAGTGAGTCGAATCGGGGGGCCCAGCCCCAGCATTTT CAISESNRGAQPQHF